Reported below is one T cell receptor (beta chain). The V and J ends lost 1 base and 3 bases respectively, with 9 bases between them. Germline-derived CDR1 and CDR2 are LGHDT and YNNKEL (reference sequence). The CDR3 length is 14 residues. TCRdb independently ran MiXCR on the 5' RACE reads; one entry per CDR3 protein. The sample lists nearly 250,000 distinct CDR3 sequences, approximately 15% occurring once. This record belongs to a study of T-cell memory formation after mild COVID-19. Study as a whole: TCR clusters were mostly donor specific.

The sample taken for sequencing was PBMCs or a T cell subset sorted from them (not recorded which). The genes are TRBV3-1 and TRBJ2-5; D is unresolved. This TCR was recovered from an adult woman who had mild COVID-19 (a few samples of this study predate the infection). Cell type and time point are not known. The CDR3 bases are TGTGCCAGCAGCCAAGTACAGCCCGAAGAGACCCAGTACTTC. Amino acid sequence: CASSQVQPEETQYF.